A selection of T cell receptor beta chains follows, all from one sample in a study of technical replicates of blood from a few donors. Some clones are missing from TCRdb's copy, which holds only in-frame ones; the method was immunoSEQ multiplex PCR. Among around 79,000 clones listed, roughly 94% were seen once. Material: T cells isolated from PBMCs. The receptors were gathered from a human donor in good health. Each CDR3 is given with its conserved first and last residue. The D gene is left open where the match is weak. Some rows mark clone size as missing; the rest say once, few, many or name a class of expanded clone.

TRBV7-9,-,-,15,TRBJ2-1,CASSLVGLGMDEQFF,TGTGCCAGCAGCTTAGTCGGCCTCGGGATGGATGAGCAGTTCTTC
TRBV28,-,-,13,TRBJ2-1,CATTSTVYNEQFF,TGTGCCACCACCTCGACAGTTTACAATGAGCAGTTCTTC
TRBV5-1,-,-,13,TRBJ1-4,CASSLGVGEKLFF,TGCGCCAGCAGCTTGGGAGTCGGGGAAAAACTGTTTTTT
TRBV18,-,-,15,TRBJ2-7,CASSPEQTGLYEQYF,TGTGCCAGCTCACCCGAGCAGACAGGCCTCTACGAGCAGTACTTC
TRBV4-1,TRBD1,-,16,TRBJ1-4,CASSLGQGRFNEKLFF,TGCGCCAGCAGCCTGGGACAGGGACGGTTTAATGAAAAACTGTTTTTT
TRBV9,-,-,13,TRBJ2-3,CASSVELVGTQYF,TGTGCCAGCAGCGTAGAGCTAGTTGGGACGCAGTATTTT
TRBV27,TRBD2,-,15,TRBJ2-7,CASSVAGGLPYEQYF,TGTGCCAGCAGCGTAGCGGGGGGTTTACCCTACGAGCAGTACTTC
TRBV6-1,-,-,12,TRBJ1-1,CASSRGGTEAFF,TGTGCCAGCAGTAGGGGAGGAACTGAAGCTTTCTTT
TRBV9,TRBD2,-,15,TRBJ2-3,CASSVAGGAPDTQYF,TGTGCCAGCAGCGTAGCCGGGGGGGCCCCAGATACGCAGTATTTT
TRBV10-2,TRBD1,-,14,TRBJ1-2,CASSGDSHNYGYTF,TGCGCCAGCAGTGGGGACAGCCATAACTATGGCTACACCTTC
TRBV18,TRBD2,-,16,TRBJ2-3,CASSPGAGGRTDTQYF,TGTGCCAGCTCACCGGGAGCGGGGGGCCGCACAGATACGCAGTATTTT
TRBV9,TRBD1,-,13,TRBJ2-2,CASLDRVTGELFF,TGTGCCAGCCTGGACAGGGTCACCGGGGAGCTGTTTTTT
TRBV19,-,-,12,TRBJ2-3,CASSLRADTQYF,TGTGCCAGTAGCCTCAGGGCAGATACGCAGTATTTT
TRBV7-2,-,-,15,TRBJ1-3,CASSLSGASGNTIYF,TGTGCCAGCAGCTTATCAGGTGCATCAGGAAACACCATATATTTT
TRBV11-2,-,-,16,TRBJ2-1,CASSTTRAGNFYEQFF,TGTGCCAGCAGCACAACCCGGGCGGGAAACTTTTATGAGCAGTTCTTC
TRBV6-6,TRBD1,-,11,TRBJ1-1,CASSIDRDAFF,TGTGCCAGCAGCATCGACAGGGATGCTTTCTTT
TRBV28,-,-,15,TRBJ2-7,CASSYSGAGSYEQYF,TGTGCCAGCAGCTACTCGGGAGCAGGCTCCTACGAGCAGTACTTC
TRBV5-1,-,-,14,TRBJ1-1,CASSLAGMGIEAFF,TGCGCCAGCAGCTTGGCCGGGATGGGGATTGAAGCTTTCTTT
TRBV10-2,-,-,11,TRBJ2-1,CASRGLDEQFF,TGCGCCAGCCGGGGATTGGATGAGCAGTTCTTC
TRBV7-9,TRBD1,-,15,TRBJ2-7,CASSHDRDRVLEQYF,TGTGCCAGCAGCCACGACCGGGACAGGGTCCTAGAGCAGTACTTC
TRBV9,-,-,17,TRBJ2-3,CASSVEGGTFLTDTQYF,TGTGCCAGCAGCGTAGAAGGAGGGACTTTCCTCACAGATACGCAGTATTTT
TRBV7-2,-,-,14,TRBJ1-5,CASSPWGGNQPQHF,TGTGCCAGCAGTCCCTGGGGGGGAAATCAGCCCCAGCATTTT
TRBV27,-,-,15,TRBJ1-5,CASSLFPGPNQPQHF,TGTGCCAGCAGTTTATTTCCAGGGCCCAATCAGCCCCAGCATTTT
TRBV2,-,once,12,TRBJ2-5,CASMGSGETQYF,TGTGCCAGCATGGGTAGCGGAGAGACCCAGTACTTC
TRBV7-6,-,-,16,TRBJ2-2,CASSPTGGASTGELFF,TGTGCCAGCAGCCCGACGGGCGGGGCCAGCACCGGGGAGCTGTTTTTT
TRBV5-1,TRBD1,-,15,TRBJ1-1,CASSLFTGVNTEAFF,TGCGCCAGCAGCTTGTTCACAGGGGTGAACACTGAAGCTTTCTTT
TRBV29-1,TRBD1,-,14,TRBJ2-1,CSVYPGTGVYEQFF,TGCAGCGTATATCCCGGGACAGGGGTTTATGAGCAGTTCTTC
TRBV5-1,TRBD2,-,16,TRBJ2-3,CASGGGGIPSTDTQYF,TGCGCCAGTGGGGGGGGAGGCATACCCAGCACAGATACGCAGTATTTT
TRBV5-4,TRBD1,-,15,TRBJ1-6,CASRERDSDNSPLHF,TGTGCCAGCAGGGAACGGGACAGCGATAATTCACCCCTCCACTTT
TRBV4-1,-,once,15,TRBJ2-7,CASSQSAIGGLEQYF,TGCGCCAGCAGCCAAAGCGCGATCGGAGGGCTCGAGCAGTACTTC
TRBV28,-,-,15,TRBJ1-4,CASSWTEATNEKLFF,TGTGCCAGCAGTTGGACAGAAGCAACTAATGAAAAACTGTTTTTT
TRBV28,-,-,12,TRBJ2-7,CASSFQNYEQYF,TGTGCCAGCAGTTTCCAAAACTACGAGCAGTACTTC
TRBV14,-,-,13,TRBJ2-7,CASSQDTSYEQYF,TGTGCCAGCAGCCAAGATACATCCTACGAGCAGTACTTC
TRBV27,-,-,11,TRBJ2-7,CASSSFYEQYF,TGTGCCAGCAGTTCATTCTACGAGCAGTACTTC
TRBV19,-,-,15,TRBJ2-2,CASSYPGLDTGELFF,TGTGCCAGTAGTTATCCGGGATTGGACACCGGGGAGCTGTTTTTT
TRBV7-6,-,-,12,TRBJ2-5,CASSPSGETQYF,TGTGCCAGCAGCCCTTCCGGGGAGACCCAGTACTTC
TRBV29-1,-,-,12,TRBJ2-1,CSLRDWYNEQFF,TGCAGCCTACGGGACTGGTACAATGAGCAGTTCTTC
TRBV2,TRBD2,-,15,TRBJ2-2,CASSELAGLSGELFF,TGTGCCAGCAGTGAACTAGCGGGCCTTTCCGGGGAGCTGTTTTTT
TRBV19,-,-,21,TRBJ1-5,CASSIVWGGQGAAKSNQPQHF,TGTGCCAGTAGTATCGTCTGGGGGGGGCAGGGAGCCGCCAAGAGCAATCAGCCCCAGCATTTT
TRBV29-1,-,-,14,TRBJ2-1,CSVAGTNLYNEQFF,TGCAGCGTCGCTGGGACAAACTTATACAATGAGCAGTTCTTC
TRBV6-4,TRBD1,once,13,TRBJ2-2,CASSGGQTGELFF,TGTGCCAGCAGTGGGGGACAGACCGGGGAGCTGTTTTTT
TRBV7-9,-,-,13,TRBJ1-5,CASSSNTNQPQHF,TGTGCCAGCAGCTCTAATACTAATCAGCCCCAGCATTTT
TRBV4-1,-,once,16,TRBJ2-1,CASSPAGGGWGNEQFF,TGCGCCAGCAGCCCAGCTGGGGGCGGGTGGGGAAATGAGCAGTTCTTC
TRBV20-1,-,once,11,TRBJ2-7,CSASRTYEQYF,TGCAGTGCTAGCAGGACCTACGAGCAGTACTTC
TRBV19,TRBD1,once,18,TRBJ1-5,CASSSRTGKWGSNQPQHF,TGTGCCAGTAGTTCAAGGACAGGAAAATGGGGTAGCAATCAGCCCCAGCATTTT
TRBV2,-,-,8,TRBJ1-2,CASGDGTF,TGTGCCAGCGGAGACGGAACCTTC
TRBV6-5,-,-,13,TRBJ2-5,CASSSIRGATQYF,TGTGCCAGCAGTTCGATCAGGGGGGCGACCCAGTACTTC
TRBV19,-,-,13,TRBJ2-5,CASSGFPLETQYF,TGTGCCAGTTCAGGGTTCCCCTTAGAGACCCAGTACTTC
TRBV18,-,-,17,TRBJ2-1,CASSPRGGAESYNEQFF,TGTGCCAGCTCACCACGTGGGGGGGCAGAGTCCTACAATGAGCAGTTCTTC
TRBV6-5,-,-,15,TRBJ1-6,CASSPPSGYNSPLHF,TGTGCCAGCAGTCCTCCTTCAGGGTATAATTCACCCCTCCACTTT
TRBV19,TRBD1,-,15,TRBJ1-6,CASKVGQENNSPLHF,TGTGCCAGTAAGGTCGGACAGGAAAACAATTCACCCCTCCACTTT
TRBV19,-,-,13,TRBJ1-6,CASSRRQNSPLHF,TGTGCCAGTAGTAGACGACAGAATTCACCCCTCCACTTT
TRBV19,-,-,12,TRBJ1-3,CASGASGNTIYF,TGTGCCAGTGGGGCCTCTGGAAACACCATATATTTT
TRBV4-1,-,-,18,TRBJ2-2,CASSLPDVGRPNTGELFF,TGCGCCAGCAGCCTTCCCGATGTGGGGCGCCCCAACACCGGGGAGCTGTTTTTT
TRBV10-1,-,-,16,TRBJ2-2,CASSESNRLNTGELFF,TGCGCCAGCAGTGAGTCGAACAGGCTAAACACCGGGGAGCTGTTTTTT
TRBV19,-,-,16,TRBJ1-1,CASSTAGYLKNTEAFF,TGTGCCAGTAGTACTGCGGGGTATCTCAAAAACACTGAAGCTTTCTTT
TRBV28,-,-,12,TRBJ2-7,CASSFKRYEQYF,TGTGCCAGCAGTTTTAAGAGATACGAGCAGTACTTC
TRBV21-1,-,once,19,TRBJ2-1,CASSIVAVDPHDSYNEQFF,TGTGCCAGCAGCATTGTAGCGGTAGACCCGCATGACTCCTACAATGAGCAGTTCTTC
TRBV30,-,-,13,TRBJ1-6,CAWSGGYNSPLHF,TGTGCCTGGTCGGGGGGATATAATTCACCCCTCCACTTT